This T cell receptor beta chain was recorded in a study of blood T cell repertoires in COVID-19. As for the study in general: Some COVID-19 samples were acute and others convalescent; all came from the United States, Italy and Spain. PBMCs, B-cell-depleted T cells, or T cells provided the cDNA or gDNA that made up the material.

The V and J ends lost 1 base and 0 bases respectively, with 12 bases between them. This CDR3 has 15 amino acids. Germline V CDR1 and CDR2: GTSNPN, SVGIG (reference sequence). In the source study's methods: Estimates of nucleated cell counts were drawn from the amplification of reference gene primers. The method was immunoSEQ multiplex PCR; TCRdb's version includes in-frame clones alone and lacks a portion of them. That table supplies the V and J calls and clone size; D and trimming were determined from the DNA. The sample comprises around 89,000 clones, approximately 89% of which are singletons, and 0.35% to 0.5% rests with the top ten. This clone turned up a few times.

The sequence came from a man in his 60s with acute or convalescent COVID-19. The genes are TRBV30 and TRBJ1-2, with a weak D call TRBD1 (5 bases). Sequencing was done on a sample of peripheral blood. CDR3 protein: CAWSGGETTNYGYTF. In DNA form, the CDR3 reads TGTGCCTGGAGTGGGGGGGAAACCACTAACTATGGCTACACCTTC.